This TCR beta chain was identified during a study of neurological immune-mediated disorders. MiXCR, run by TCRdb on the 5' RACE reads, gives a single entry per CDR3 protein. The repertoire holds 40,000 or so distinct CDR3 sequences, with more than 4.5% as singletons. CDR1 and CDR2 (germline): SGHDT, YYEEEE. V lost 4 bases and J lost 2; bases outside the gene matches: 6. The CDR3 is made up of 15 amino acids. The table lists this clonotype with many counts. J is TRBJ2-3 and V is TRBV5-6; TRBD1 matches at 8 bases. Material for sequencing was CD4+ T cells from blood. The clonotype originates from a man aged 18-30 years in good health. As DNA, the CDR3 is TGTGCCAGCAGCCTCCTGGACAGGGACACAGATACGCAGTATTTT. It is translated as CASSLLDRDTDTQYF.